A single TCR beta chain is shown here with its context. Its antigen is unknown. This sample was taken from a study of cytomegalovirus exposure and HLA in healthy donors. General observations from the study: The classifier reportedly diagnosed cytomegalovirus status with high sensitivity and specificity. Confirmation in vitro established that three CMV-associated chains were specific for CMV antigens.

The PCR had 60 Vbeta and 13 Jbeta primers. The data were produced by immunoSEQ multiplex PCR, yet TCRdb's version contains in-frame clones alone and is incomplete. The profile shows under 150,000 clones, around 71% of them singletons. This CDR3 has 14 residues. With 5 bases clipped from V and 0 bases from J, the junction kept 3 bases outside the gene matches. Germline loops: CDR1 MNHEY, CDR2 SMNVEV (reference sequence). The TCR comes from a woman aged 60-75 years in good health and CMV-seropositive. Sequencing was done on a sample of PBMCs. V usage is TRBV27 and J usage is TRBJ1-1; TRBD1 matches 7 bases. In nucleotides, the CDR3 is TGTGCCAGCAGTATACAGGGGCTGAACACTGAAGCTTTCTTT. Encoded protein: CASSIQGLNTEAFF.